This T cell receptor beta chain stems from a study of T cell clones after liver transplantation. Per the germline V gene, CDR1 is SGHTA and CDR2 is FQGTGA. With V trimmed by 5 bases and J by 4 bases, 14 bases remained unmatched. The CDR3 consists of 17 residues. Sequenced by immunoSEQ multiplex PCR; TCRdb stores in-frame clones only, minus some. The sample includes some 61,000 clones, around 70% of them seen just once. The clonotype was recovered from a human patient who received a liver transplant. The T cells may come from the graft donor. The chain recombines TRBV7-3 with TRBJ1-1; 9 nucleotides agree with TRBD1. Specimen: CD4+ T cells from blood, collected at the 22-month timepoint. For the CDR3, the DNA is TGTGCCAGCAGCGACACAGGGGGCAAGAGCAGGGGCACTGAAGCTTTCTTT. This gives the protein CASSDTGGKSRGTEAFF.